Each of the 17 T cell receptor beta chains below was sequenced from the same sample in a study of shared clonotypes between healthy human individuals. TCRdb keeps only in-frame clones here, not all; method: immunoSEQ multiplex PCR. Of some 660,000 clones listed, about three quarters are singletons. Sequenced material: memory CD4+ T cells sorted from blood. Subset: CD45RA-negative fraction. These receptors came from a woman aged 25 to 39 in good health.

The chain links TRBV28 to TRBJ2-5; D is ambiguous. Germline CDR1 and CDR2: MDHEN and SYDVKM. Trimming shortened V by 1 base and J by 4 bases, and 10 bases separated the two germline ends. The CDR3 has 14 amino acids. The CDR3 loop is CASSLSPNGETQYF. For the CDR3, the DNA is TGTGCCAGCAGTTTATCGCCCAACGGAGAGACCCAGTACTTC. Drawing the rest from reference TRBV28 and TRBJ2-5, the complete variable domain is DVKVTQSSRYLVKRTGEKVFLECVQDMDHENMFWYRQDPGLGLRLIYFSYDVKMKEKGDIPEGYSVSREKKERFSLILESASTNQTSMYLCASSLSPNGETQYFGPGTRLLVL.

The rearrangement links TRBV6-6 to TRBJ1-5; the D gene is possibly TRBD1 (6 bases). Germline CDR1 is MNHNY and CDR2 is SVGAGI (reference sequence). Trimming pared 7 bases from V and 1 base from J, leaving 11 bases between. The CDR3 has 14 amino acids. CDR3 region: CASTMDRSNQPQHF. For the CDR3, the DNA is TGTGCCAGCACCATGGACAGAAGCAATCAGCCCCAGCATTTT.

J is TRBJ2-2 and V is TRBV19; 9 positions agree with TRBD1. V trimming: 3 bases; J trimming: 1 base; junction bases outside the gene matches: 15. Germline lookup yields CDR1 LNHDA and CDR2 SQIVND (reference sequence). The CDR3 runs 20 residues. CDR3 amino acids: CASSITGQGMRGKNTGELFF. CDR3 DNA sequence: TGTGCCAGTAGTATCACGGGACAGGGTATGAGAGGGAAGAACACCGGGGAGCTGTTTTTT. Supplemented by reference TRBV19 and TRBJ2-2, the full variable domain reads DGGITQSPKYLFRKEGQNVTLSCEQNLNHDAMYWYRQDPGQGLRLIYYSQIVNDFQKGDIAEGYSVSREKKESFPLTVTSAQKNPTAFYLCASSITGQGMRGKNTGELFFGEGSRLTVL.

This clone was counted once. Germline and junction disagree at one end, which may indicate a read error. The V gene is TRBV9, the J gene TRBJ2-7; 8 bases are a match to TRBD2. This CDR3 has 13 amino acids. CDR1 and CDR2 (germline): SGDLS, YYNGEE. This CDR3 is CASSVGTSREQYF. The DNA of the CDR3 is TGTGCCAGTAGCGTGGGGACTAGTCGCGAGCAGTACTTC.

In DNA form, the CDR3 reads TGTGCCGTGAGGGACCGCCTAAGTACTGACTCGAACACTGAAGCTTTCTTT. It is translated as CAVRDRLSTDSNTEAFF. V and J are TRBV19 and TRBJ1-1; maybe TRBD1 (5 bases). V lost 11 bases to trimming and J lost 1 base, with 26 bases between them. Germline assignment: CDR1 LNHDA and CDR2 SQIVND (reference sequence). CDR3 length: 17 amino acids.

This clone occurred once. Given a far larger clone just one base away, this is likely a sequencing read error. This sample also contains other DNA sequences that code for the same CDR3. V and J are TRBV27 and TRBJ2-2; possible D gene TRBD2, 6 bases. Germline-derived CDR1 and CDR2 are MNHEY and SMNVEV (reference sequence). This CDR3 spans 14 amino acids. As DNA, the CDR3 is TGTGCCAGCAGTTTACTAGCGAGCACCGGGGAGTTGTTTTTT. Protein sequence: CASSLLASTGELFF.

This clone turned up a few times. V is TRBV19 and J is TRBJ1-2; D not certain. Trimming took off 0 bases at V and 5 bases at J, with 4 bases between the two ends. This CDR3 has 12 amino acids. CDR1 is LNHDA and CDR2 is SQIVND in the germline V gene (reference sequence). CDR3 DNA: TGTGCCAGTAGTATAGAGGGATATGGCTACACCTTC. Its translation is CASSIEGYGYTF.

The rearrangement uses TRBV6-5 and TRBJ2-7; D is unresolved. The CDR3 extends over 11 amino acids. CDR1 and CDR2 (germline): MNHEY, SVGAGI. The germline V and J ends were trimmed by 5 bases and 3 bases, with 5 bases remaining between them. The CDR3 protein is CASSKSYEQYF. The CDR3 nucleotides read TGTGCCAGCAGTAAGAGCTACGAGCAGTACTTC.

V usage is TRBV25-1 and J usage is TRBJ2-3; tentative D call: TRBD2 (5 bases). The germline V and J ends were trimmed by 6 bases and 1 base, with 11 bases remaining between them. The CDR3 covers 14 residues. Looked up from germline, CDR1 is MGHDK and CDR2 is SYGVNS. The CDR3 coding sequence is TGTGCCAGCAGGGACCTAGCACGCACAGATACGCAGTATTTT. Its protein product is CASRDLARTDTQYF.

There are a few counts of this clone. The rearrangement links TRBV9 to TRBJ2-1; 8 bases agree with TRBD2. This CDR3 is built from 16 residues. V trimming: 3 bases; J trimming: 4 bases; junction bases outside the gene matches: 9. Germline values: CDR1 SGDLS, CDR2 YYNGEE. The CDR3 coding sequence is TGTGCCAGCAGCGAGGGAAGCGGGAGCATGTACAATGAGCAGTTCTTC. Encoded protein: CASSEGSGSMYNEQFF.

The chain carries TRBV2 and TRBJ2-1, with D tentatively TRBD1 (5 bases). The germline V gene has CDR1 SNHLY and CDR2 FYNNEI. Trimming cost V 7 bases and J 4 bases, with 14 bases left between them. CDR3 length: 14 residues. CDR3 coding DNA: TGTGCCAGCAACCCAACAGGCGTTTACAATGAGCAGTTCTTC. Translating gives CASNPTGVYNEQFF.

This sequence joins TRBV5-6 and TRBJ2-7, with 13 bases lining up with TRBD2. The CDR3 spans 13 residues. With V trimmed by 10 bases and J by 5 bases, 6 bases remained unmatched. CDR1 SGHDT and CDR2 YYEEEE come from the germline V gene. This CDR3 reads CASAGTSGDEQYF. DNA for the CDR3: TGTGCCTCAGCCGGGACTAGCGGGGACGAGCAGTACTTC.

The V call is TRBV18, the J call TRBJ1-5; no clear D. V lost 4 bases and J 3 bases, leaving 10 bases between the germline ends. Germline V CDR1 and CDR2: KGHSH, LQKENI. The CDR3 has 14 amino acids. CDR3 loop: CASSLGRDNQPQHF. The CDR3 DNA follows: TGTGCCAGCTCACTCGGACGGGACAATCAGCCCCAGCATTTT. The variable domain in full, with the rest retrieved from reference TRBV18 and TRBJ1-5, is NAGVMQNPRHLVRRRGQEARLRCSPMKGHSHVYWYRQLPEEGLKFMVYLQKENIIDESGMPKERFSAEFPKEGPSILRIQQVVRGDSAAYFCASSLGRDNQPQHFGDGTRLSIL.

This chain joins TRBV11-3 and TRBJ2-5; 9 bases are shared with TRBD2. The CDR3 spans 15 residues. Germline lookup yields CDR1 SGHNT and CDR2 YENEEA. V gave up 4 bases and J gave up 5 bases; unmatched junction bases: 8. Here the CDR3 DNA reads TGTGCCAGCAGCTCATTTAGCGGGAGCGGGGAGACCCAGTACTTC. This codes for CASSSFSGSGETQYF.

The chain recombines TRBV28 with TRBJ2-5; 14 bases agree with TRBD2. V trimming: 5 bases; J trimming: 5 bases; junction bases outside the gene matches: 4. The CDR3 totals 15 residues. Germline CDR1 is MDHEN and CDR2 is SYDVKM. The CDR3 loop is CASSTRLAGGETQYF. For the CDR3, the DNA is TGTGCCAGCAGTACGAGACTAGCGGGAGGGGAGACCCAGTACTTC.

The chain is built from TRBV5-1 and TRBJ2-3; the D call may be TRBD1 or TRBD2 (5 bases each). This CDR3 has 15 amino acids. The V end was cut by 5 bases, the J end by 1 base, with 14 bases between. Germline CDR1 is SGHRS and CDR2 is YFSETQ. CDR3 in amino acids: CASSTGTPGTDTQYF. CDR3 nucleotides: TGCGCCAGCAGTACCGGGACCCCGGGCACAGATACGCAGTATTTT.

The J gene is TRBJ2-7, the V gene TRBV19; 7 nucleotides match TRBD1. V lost 5 bases to trimming and J lost 1 base; unmatched junction nucleotides: 11. The CDR3 spans 16 residues. Per germline, CDR1 LNHDA and CDR2 SQIVND (reference sequence). The CDR3 loop is CASSQAISGGSYEQYF. As DNA, the CDR3 is TGTGCCAGTAGTCAGGCAATTTCAGGGGGTTCCTACGAGCAGTACTTC.